Listed below are T cell receptor beta chains from one sample, sequenced in a study of blood T cell repertoires in COVID-19. The assay was immunoSEQ multiplex PCR, and TCRdb's table has in-frame clones only and misses some. Among about 180,000 clones listed, around 87% were seen once. The source material was peripheral blood. These receptors all stem from a man aged 35 to 55 with active or convalescent COVID-19. The CDR3 runs from the conserved cysteine through the conserved F or W. Each record gives: D gene, V gene, J gene, clone size, CDR3 protein, CDR3 DNA. D genes are given only for firm matches. The size entry is marked missing in some rows and otherwise reads once, few, many or a size class.

d_call: .; v_call: TRBV5-1; j_call: TRBJ2-1; clone_size: .; cdr3_aa: CASSLEREQFF; cdr3_nt: TGCGCCAGCAGCTTGGAACGGGAGCAGTTCTTC
d_call: TRBD1; v_call: TRBV7-8; j_call: TRBJ1-5; clone_size: .; cdr3_aa: CASSPGQGLYSNQPQHF; cdr3_nt: TGTGCCAGCAGCCCGGGACAGGGCCTCTATAGCAATCAGCCCCAGCATTTT
d_call: .; v_call: TRBV5-8; j_call: TRBJ2-1; clone_size: .; cdr3_aa: CASPQGSYNEQFF; cdr3_nt: TGTGCCAGTCCACAGGGTTCCTACAATGAGCAGTTCTTC
d_call: .; v_call: TRBV27; j_call: TRBJ2-7; clone_size: .; cdr3_aa: CASRIGWGADYEQYF; cdr3_nt: TGTGCCAGCAGGATTGGTTGGGGAGCCGACTACGAGCAGTACTTC
d_call: .; v_call: TRBV5-1; j_call: TRBJ2-7; clone_size: once; cdr3_aa: CASSLDRSSYEQYF; cdr3_nt: TGCGCCAGCAGCTTGGATCGGAGCTCCTACGAGCAGTACTTC
d_call: TRBD2; v_call: TRBV5-4; j_call: TRBJ2-2; clone_size: .; cdr3_aa: CASSLAGAGVNTGELFF; cdr3_nt: TGTGCCAGCAGCTTGGCCGGCGCGGGGGTGAACACCGGGGAGCTGTTTTTT
d_call: .; v_call: TRBV12-3/TRBV12-4; j_call: TRBJ2-7; clone_size: .; cdr3_aa: CASSPAYEQYF; cdr3_nt: TGTGCCAGCAGTCCCGCCTACGAGCAGTACTTC
d_call: TRBD1; v_call: TRBV11-2; j_call: TRBJ1-3; clone_size: .; cdr3_aa: CASSSRTGPSSGNTIYF; cdr3_nt: TGTGCCAGCAGCTCACGGACAGGGCCCAGCTCTGGAAACACCATATATTTT
d_call: .; v_call: TRBV6-2/TRBV6-3; j_call: TRBJ1-5; clone_size: .; cdr3_aa: CASSPRAGPNQPQHF; cdr3_nt: TGTGCCAGCAGTCCCCGGGCGGGCCCCAATCAGCCCCAGCATTTT
d_call: .; v_call: TRBV19; j_call: TRBJ1-2; clone_size: .; cdr3_aa: CASSVRGAIGYTF; cdr3_nt: TGTGCCAGTAGTGTGCGGGGCGCAATCGGCTACACCTTC
d_call: .; v_call: TRBV30; j_call: TRBJ1-5; clone_size: .; cdr3_aa: CAWSVGGPQHF; cdr3_nt: TGTGCCTGGAGTGTCGGAGGCCCCCAGCATTTT
d_call: TRBD1; v_call: TRBV2; j_call: TRBJ1-1; clone_size: .; cdr3_aa: CASRDRGLNTEAFF; cdr3_nt: TGTGCCAGCAGGGACAGGGGATTGAACACTGAAGCTTTCTTT
d_call: .; v_call: TRBV19; j_call: TRBJ1-1; clone_size: .; cdr3_aa: CASSAGNTEAFF; cdr3_nt: TGTGCCAGTAGTGCGGGTAACACTGAAGCTTTCTTT
d_call: .; v_call: TRBV6-2/TRBV6-3; j_call: TRBJ1-1; clone_size: .; cdr3_aa: CASSYGGRGFTEAFF; cdr3_nt: TGTGCCAGCAGTTATGGAGGCAGGGGATTCACTGAAGCTTTCTTT
d_call: .; v_call: TRBV6-5; j_call: TRBJ1-5; clone_size: few; cdr3_aa: CATNPKKTGRQPQHF; cdr3_nt: TGTGCCACCAACCCAAAGAAGACAGGCCGGCAGCCCCAGCATTTT
d_call: TRBD2; v_call: TRBV5-8; j_call: TRBJ2-1; clone_size: .; cdr3_aa: CASRSGLAGVDEQFF; cdr3_nt: TGTGCCAGCAGATCGGGACTAGCGGGGGTAGATGAGCAGTTCTTC
d_call: TRBD2; v_call: TRBV7-2; j_call: TRBJ2-3; clone_size: .; cdr3_aa: CASSPPALLQRGRTDTQYF; cdr3_nt: TGTGCCAGCAGCCCTCCCGCTCTACTCCAGCGGGGGCGAACAGATACGCAGTATTTT
d_call: .; v_call: TRBV5-4; j_call: TRBJ2-7; clone_size: few; cdr3_aa: CASSLGLRDEQYF; cdr3_nt: TGTGCCAGCAGCTTAGGACTCCGTGACGAGCAGTACTTC